The entry below gives a single T cell receptor (beta chain) sequence along with its context. The antigen is undetermined. Sorted-subset replicate PCR reactions were performed with approximately 200 ng DNA, corresponding to roughly 30,000 T cell genomes. Some clones are missing from TCRdb's copy, which holds only in-frame ones; the method was immunoSEQ multiplex PCR. This sample has nearly 2 million clones, with 85% to 95% found just once. The data originate from a study of shared clonotypes between healthy human individuals. Study outcomes and limitations: Compared with clonotypes that all four donors shared, non-shared clonotypes had lower generation probabilities. Rarefaction showed that sequencing of sorted subsets was incomplete (despite large depth). The sharing of 4.5% to 5% of naive CD4 clonotypes was seen across a handful of donors.

Naive CD8 isolation took CD45RO-negative cells positively selected for CCR7 and excluded terminally differentiated effector memory CD45RA+ cells. The CDR3 totals 12 residues. Deletions cut 3 bases from V and 4 bases from J, with 7 bases between. Germline CDR1 is SGDLS and CDR2 is YYNGEE. What was sequenced was naive CD8+ T cells sorted from blood. V gene TRBV9 combines with J gene TRBJ2-5; D is uncertain. The receptor's source is a man aged 18 to 29 in good health. CDR3 sequence reads: CASSAPRETQYF. Written as DNA, the CDR3 is TGTGCCAGCAGCGCCCCTAGAGAGACCCAGTACTTC.